This T cell receptor (beta chain) was sequenced for a study of OX40 agonist ivuxolimab in advanced cancers. Study-level findings and limits: Clonal expansion in partial responders at 0.1-3.0 mg/kg ranked among the lowest.

Autoimmune disease history or systemic immunosuppression barred patients. This CDR3 comprises 16 residues. Germline V gene data show CDR1 as ENHRY and CDR2 as SYGVKD. V was clipped by 7 bases and J by 5 bases; unmatched bases: 8. Profiling relied on immunoSEQ multiplex PCR, and the TCRdb table lists in-frame clones only, not all of them. The repertoire holds about 51,000 clones, more than 65% seen once, with approximately 3% in the top ten. On this clone: Its matching antigen is unknown.

The material sequenced was CD4+ or CD8+ T cells sorted from blood, taken in a trial of the OX40 agonist ivuxolimab. The rearrangement uses TRBV10-3 and TRBJ2-1; 13 nucleotides line up with TRBD2. The sequence derives from an adult with an advanced solid tumor such as melanoma, head and neck, liver or kidney cancer. The CDR3 loop is CAITPGTSGENNEQFF. The CDR3 region has the DNA TGTGCCATCACCCCTGGGACTAGCGGGGAAAACAATGAGCAGTTCTTC.